This entry lists 21 T cell receptor beta chains sequenced from one sample in a study of cytomegalovirus exposure and HLA in healthy donors. PCR primers comprised 60 Vbeta and 13 Jbeta primers. TCRdb's table, derived via immunoSEQ multiplex PCR, lists solely in-frame clones and lacks some. The sample consists of 80,000 to 95,000 clones, roughly 63% of them appearing once. Sequencing was carried out using PBMCs. These receptors originate from a woman under 40 in good health and CMV-seronegative.

This chain uses TRBV5-1 with TRBJ1-3; 7 bases map to TRBD1. The CDR3 contains 15 residues. Germline values: CDR1 SGHRS, CDR2 YFSETQ. J was trimmed by 2 bases and V by 3 bases; bases with no gene match: 5. CDR3 DNA: TGCGCCAGCAGCTCGTTAACAGGGGCTGGAAACACCATATATTTT. It translates to CASSSLTGAGNTIYF.

The CDR3 DNA sequence: TGTGCCAGCAGCAATCAGGGGAGCGGCGGGCCCCAGCATTTT. Protein sequence: CASSNQGSGGPQHF. The J gene is TRBJ1-5, the V gene TRBV7-2; a weak D match, TRBD1 (6 bases). This CDR3 has 14 amino acids. V was clipped by 5 bases and J by 9 bases, with 17 bases between them. Germline V gives CDR1 SGHTA, CDR2 FQGNSA. Using reference TRBV7-2 and TRBJ1-5 for the parts outside the CDR3, the full variable domain is GAGVSQSPSNKVTEKGKDVELRCDPISGHTALYWYRQSLGQGLEFLIYFQGNSAPDKSGLPSDRFSAERTGGSVSTLTIQRTQQEDSAVYLCASSNQGSGGPQHFGDGTRLSIL.

The chain is built from TRBV14 and TRBJ1-1; the D gene is possibly TRBD1 (6 bases). Trimming took 1 base from V and 1 from J, leaving 7 bases between them. The CDR3 covers 14 residues. Germline-derived CDR1 and CDR2 are SGHDN and FVKESK. CDR3 bases: TGTGCCAGCAGCCAAGTCAGGGGGAACACTGAAGCTTTCTTT. Its protein is CASSQVRGNTEAFF.

The V and J genes are TRBV7-2 and TRBJ2-7; perhaps TRBD1 as D (5 bases). Trimming left V 2 bases short and J 2 bases short, with 13 bases between. CDR3 length equals 15 residues. Germline V CDR1 and CDR2: SGHTA, FQGNSA. For the CDR3, the DNA is TGTGCCAGCAGCTTATCGACAGCGATTCCCTACGAGCAGTACTTC. Protein: CASSLSTAIPYEQYF.

A note on this clone: The missing conserved phenylalanine or tryptophan at the end of this CDR3 makes a read error likely. This rearrangement joins TRBV5-4 to TRBJ2-7, with D tentatively TRBD2 (6 bases). Trimming took 4 bases from V and 1 from J, leaving 15 bases between them. The CDR3 is 15 residues long. The V gene's germline CDR1 is SGHNT and CDR2 YYREEE (reference sequence). CDR3: CASSGSGLLSYEQYL. In DNA, the CDR3 is TGTGCCAGCAGCGGCTCGGGACTCCTTTCCTACGAGCAGTACCTC.

DNA of the CDR3: TGTGCCAGCAGCGACAGAATCCGCACAGATACGCAGTATTTT. Translating it yields CASSDRIRTDTQYF. The V gene is TRBV7-8, the J gene TRBJ2-3; D is possibly TRBD1 (5 bases). This CDR3 spans 14 amino acids. The V gene's germline CDR1 is SGHVS and CDR2 FQNEAQ. V dropped 5 bases and J dropped 1 base, with 10 bases sitting between them.

In its sample, this clone was seen a few times. V usage is TRBV6-4 and J usage is TRBJ1-1; TRBD1 aligns across 7 bases. CDR3 length equals 14 residues. Germline values: CDR1 MRHNA, CDR2 SNTAGT. Trimming at V came to 6 bases and at J to 5 bases, leaving 9 bases not matched to a gene. The CDR3 bases are TGTGCCAGCAGCCTGGCAGGGGGAGGTACTGAAGCTTTCTTT. This translates into CASSLAGGGTEAFF.

The rearrangement joins TRBV7-9 to TRBJ2-7; tentative D call: TRBD1 (5 bases). This CDR3 is built from 16 residues. CDR1 is SEHNR, CDR2 FQNEAQ, per germline (reference sequence). V lost 1 base, J lost 3 bases, and 16 bases lay in between. For the CDR3, the DNA is TGTGCCAGCAGCTTAGTTGGCAGGGTTAGGATCTACGAGCAGTACTTC. It specifies CASSLVGRVRIYEQYF.

The chain links TRBV28 to TRBJ2-7; 8 bases fit TRBD1. The CDR3 loop spans 12 amino acids. The germline CDR1 and CDR2 sequences are MDHEN and SYDVKM. Germline trimming cut 6 bases from V and 5 bases from J; bases unmatched to any gene: 3. CDR3 amino acids: CASSWTGNEQYF. The CDR3 DNA follows: TGTGCCAGCAGCTGGACAGGGAACGAGCAGTACTTC.

V usage is TRBV10-3 and J usage is TRBJ1-1; 7 bases agree with TRBD1. J gave up 8 bases and V 6 bases, and 3 bases lay outside the gene matches. This CDR3 is built from 11 residues. Germline V gene lookup returns CDR1 ENHRY and CDR2 SYGVKD. As DNA, the CDR3 is TGTGCCATCAGGGAGGGGGCGGAAGCTTTCTTT. This codes for CAIREGAEAFF.

The rearrangement joins TRBV19 to TRBJ1-4; no definite D call. CDR3 size: 14 residues. V lost 9 bases and J 10 bases, leaving 21 bases between the germline ends. Germline CDR1 reads LNHDA; CDR2 reads SQIVND (reference sequence). The CDR3 bases are TGTGCCAGCATTCCCGGGTTACTCGGCGGAAAACTGTTTTTT. This translates into CASIPGLLGGKLFF.

This sequence joins TRBV6-1 and TRBJ2-7; no definite D call. In germline, CDR1 is MNHNS, CDR2 SASEGT. The V gene lost 2 bases and the J gene lost 6 bases, with 5 bases spanning the gap. The CDR3 consists of 11 residues. In nucleotides, the CDR3 is TGTGCCAGCAGTGAACCAATCGAGCAGTACTTC. Its translation: CASSEPIEQYF.

As to this clone: The germline gene is not matched at one end of the junction; a read error may be the cause. The chain carries TRBV7-2 and TRBJ1-3, with D possibly matching TRBD1 (5 bases). Per germline, CDR1 SGHTA and CDR2 FQGNSA. This CDR3 spans 15 amino acids. The CDR3 region has the DNA TGTGCCAGCACCTTAGGAGCGGGGGGTTGGAACACCATATATTTT. Protein: CASTLGAGGWNTIYF.

This clone was seen only a few times. This chain joins TRBV6-5 and TRBJ2-2, with TRBD2 as a possible D gene (6 bases). From germline, CDR1 is MNHEY and CDR2 SVGAGI. Trimming removed 6 bases from V and 5 bases from J, with 10 bases in between. The CDR3 covers 13 residues. This CDR3 is CASRGGLTGELFF. CDR3 in DNA: TGTGCCAGCAGGGGTGGACTAACCGGGGAGCTGTTTTTT.

The V call is TRBV5-1, the J call TRBJ1-2; 7 nucleotides agree with TRBD1. Per the germline V gene, CDR1 is SGHRS and CDR2 is YFSETQ. This CDR3 has 13 amino acids. Trimming at V came to 4 bases and at J to 2 bases, leaving 2 bases not matched to a gene. The CDR3 DNA reads as TGCGCCAGCAGCCTACAGGGGAACTATGGCTACACCTTC. It encodes CASSLQGNYGYTF.

The chain combines TRBV14 with TRBJ2-5; 9 bases are shared with TRBD1. Trimming removed 3 bases from V and 7 bases from J; junction bases left unmatched: 6. CDR1 and CDR2 from the germline V gene are SGHDN and FVKESK. This CDR3 is built from 14 residues. CDR3 DNA: TGTGCCAGCAGCCAGCCGGGACAGGGTGGGACCCAGTACTTC. This encodes CASSQPGQGGTQYF.

In the case of this clone: Relative to the germline gene, one junction end is altered; a read error may explain this. The gene calls are TRBV15 and TRBJ2-7, with TRBD1 matching 12 bases. CDR1 and CDR2 from the germline V gene are LNHNV and YYDKDF (reference sequence). This CDR3 has 15 amino acids. CDR3 in amino acids: CATSGEGQGAREQYF. The DNA of the CDR3 is TGTGCCACCAGCGGAGAGGGACAGGGGGCGCGGGAGCAGTACTTC.

The V gene is TRBV19, the J gene TRBJ2-7; the match to TRBD1 covers 7 bases. CDR1 is LNHDA and CDR2 is SQIVND in the germline V gene (reference sequence). This CDR3 has 15 residues. With V trimmed by 3 bases and J by 3 bases, 8 bases remained unmatched. The CDR3 region is CASSIATGLLYEQYF. DNA for the CDR3: TGTGCCAGTAGTATCGCGACAGGGCTTCTCTACGAGCAGTACTTC.

The V and J genes are TRBV15 and TRBJ2-7; 7 nucleotides line up with TRBD1. The V gene's germline CDR1 is LNHNV and CDR2 YYDKDF (reference sequence). The CDR3 spans 13 residues. With 7 bases clipped from V and 3 bases from J, the junction kept 6 bases outside the gene matches. The DNA for the CDR3 is TGTGCCACCACTAAGGGACAGCTCTACGAGCAGTACTTC. This translates into CATTKGQLYEQYF.

This clone was seen a handful of times. This chain uses TRBV6-6 with TRBJ1-1; D is ambiguous. The CDR3 has 13 residues. From germline, CDR1 is MNHNY and CDR2 SVGAGI (reference sequence). The V end lost 0 bases, the J end lost 11 bases, and 13 bases lay between the germline ends. The DNA of the CDR3 is TGTGCCAGCAGTTACTCGAATTCGGGGTTCGCTTTCTTT. It encodes CASSYSNSGFAFF.

The V and J genes are TRBV29-1 and TRBJ1-1; 7 bases line up with TRBD1. Germline V gives CDR1 SQVTM, CDR2 ANQGSEA. The CDR3 has 14 residues. After removal of 6 bases from V and 1 base from J, the junction contained 8 bases not matched to a gene. The CDR3 DNA follows: TGCAGCGTCTCTCAGGGGGTCGCGAACACTGAAGCTTTCTTT. Translating gives CSVSQGVANTEAFF.